The 22 T cell receptor beta chains below come from one sample, sequenced in a study of shared clonotypes between healthy human individuals (dated by TCRdb to 2018 to 2021). Preparation of the library involved the immunoSEQ multiplex PCR assay. TCRdb obtained this table from immuneACCESS and retained in-frame rearrangements with V and J assigned. These tables miss some clones; where compared with another copy, unresolved V genes account for less than half of the shortfall, and the remainder is unexplained. This sample has about 960,000 clones in its table, and roughly 72% of those were observed once. About 1.5% of the sample is in the top ten clones. Sequencing was carried out using memory CD4+ T cells sorted from blood. Explained via the paper, the cell subset or site label denotes: CD45RA-negative fraction. The source is a man between 18 and 29 years old in good health.

The chain recombines TRBV28 with TRBJ2-6; no clear D gene. Germline CDR1 reads MDHEN; CDR2 reads SYDVKM. Trimming left V 6 bases short and J 5 bases short, with 17 bases between. CDR3 length: 16 amino acids. The CDR3: CASSPHPGSWANVLTF. DNA for the CDR3: TGTGCCAGCAGCCCTCACCCGGGCAGCTGGGCCAACGTCCTGACTTTC.

This sequence joins TRBV28 and TRBJ2-7; 11 positions match TRBD2. The J segment lost 3 bases and the V segment lost 8 bases, leaving 6 bases of the junction unmatched. This CDR3 region has 14 residues. The germline V gene has CDR1 MDHEN and CDR2 SYDVKM. CDR3 coding DNA: TGTGCCAGCGGAGGGACTAGCGGTTACTACGAGCAGTACTTC. Amino acid sequence: CASGGTSGYYEQYF.

This clone appeared a single time. V is TRBV7-8 and J is TRBJ1-1; D gene ambiguous. Germline V gene lookup returns CDR1 SGHVS and CDR2 FQNEAQ. V lost 1 base and J lost 0, with 12 bases in between. CDR3 length: 16 residues. The DNA of the CDR3 is TGTGCCAGCAGCTTAGAGGCAGCCGTCATGAACACTGAAGCTTTCTTT. This gives the protein CASSLEAAVMNTEAFF.

The chain links TRBV28 to TRBJ1-1, with D unclear. Looked up from germline, CDR1 is MDHEN and CDR2 is SYDVKM. V dropped 6 bases and J dropped 0 bases, with 8 bases sitting between them. The CDR3 sequence is 13 residues long. The CDR3 DNA sequence: TGTGCCAGCAGCGCCCTGGTGAACACTGAAGCTTTCTTT. This codes for CASSALVNTEAFF.

CDR3 region: CASSLLGNTEAFF. CDR3 DNA sequence: TGCGCCAGCAGCTTACTTGGAAACACTGAAGCTTTCTTT. V usage is TRBV5-1 and J usage is TRBJ1-1, with D uncertain. The V and J ends lost 2 bases and 2 bases respectively, with 7 bases between them. The CDR3 loop spans 13 amino acids. Germline loops: CDR1 SGHRS, CDR2 YFSETQ.

This chain uses TRBV5-6 with TRBJ2-7, with 12 bases aligning to TRBD1. Per the germline V gene, CDR1 is SGHDT and CDR2 is YYEEEE. The junction had 6 bases not matched to a gene; V was cut back by 7 bases and J by 4 bases. The CDR3 has 14 amino acids. CDR3 nucleotides: TGTGCCAGCCAGTGGGGACAGGGGGCTTACGAGCAGTACTTC. Amino acid sequence: CASQWGQGAYEQYF.

V and J are TRBV30 and TRBJ2-1, with D maybe TRBD2 (5 bases). CDR1 is GTSNPN, CDR2 SVGIG, per germline (reference sequence). V was trimmed by 6 bases and J by 1 base, leaving 10 bases between them. This CDR3 is 13 amino acids long. The CDR3, as DNA: TGTGCCTGTACTAGACAATCCTACAATGAGCAGTTCTTC. Translating it yields CACTRQSYNEQFF.

V is TRBV2 and J is TRBJ1-2, with 9 bases lining up with TRBD1. The junction had 5 bases not matched to a gene; V was cut back by 4 bases and J by 5 bases. The CDR3 runs 14 residues. Germline V CDR1 and CDR2: SNHLY, FYNNEI. DNA for the CDR3: TGTGCCAGCAGTGGGGACAGGGAGGAATATGGCTACACCTTC. Translation: CASSGDREEYGYTF.

This clone was observed once. V is TRBV5-1 and J is TRBJ2-3; weak D call: TRBD1 (6 bases). CDR1 and CDR2 from the germline V gene are SGHRS and YFSETQ. Trimming removed 3 bases at V and 2 bases at J, with 10 bases between. This CDR3 has 14 amino acids. The CDR3: CASSSGDATDTQYF. CDR3 DNA: TGCGCCAGCAGCTCAGGGGACGCCACAGATACGCAGTATTTT. The whole variable domain, remainder taken from reference TRBV5-1 and TRBJ2-3, is KAGVTQTPRYLIKTRGQQVTLSCSPISGHRSVSWYQQTPGQGLQFLFEYFSETQRNKGNFPGRFSGRQFSNSRSEMNVSTLELGDSALYLCASSSGDATDTQYFGPGTRLTVL.

The J gene is TRBJ2-6, the V gene TRBV2, with D possibly being TRBD1 (6 bases). V was shortened by 5 bases and J by 0 bases, with 14 bases between the two germline ends. The length of the CDR3 is 17 residues. The germline V gene has CDR1 SNHLY and CDR2 FYNNEI. The CDR3 spells CASSLRGQTSGANVLTF. The CDR3 DNA follows: TGTGCCAGCAGTCTCCGAGGACAGACCTCTGGGGCCAACGTCCTGACTTTC.

The rearrangement links TRBV6-1 to TRBJ1-1, with 9 bases matching TRBD1. CDR3 size: 14 residues. Trimming removed 7 bases from V and 10 bases from J; junction bases left unmatched: 13. The germline gives CDR1 MNHNS, CDR2 SASEGT. The CDR3 bases are TGTGCCAGCACAGGGACAGGGTCCCCCCGGGGAGCTTTCTTT. Amino acids: CASTGTGSPRGAFF.

The V call is TRBV2, the J call TRBJ1-5, with D uncertain. Between the trimmed V and J ends, which lost 0 bases and 9 bases, there was a span of 9 bases. Germline assignment: CDR1 SNHLY and CDR2 FYNNEI. The CDR3 is 13 residues long. The CDR3 spells CASSEALRGPQHF. CDR3 bases: TGTGCCAGCAGTGAAGCGCTTCGGGGGCCCCAGCATTTT.

CDR3: CASSLTTGTNEKLFF. The CDR3 region has the DNA TGTGCCAGCAGCTTGACCACAGGTACTAATGAAAAACTGTTTTTT. J is TRBJ1-4 and V is TRBV5-4, with a weak D call TRBD1 (5 bases). Germline V lookup: CDR1 SGHNT, CDR2 YYREEE (reference sequence). The CDR3 has 15 amino acids. Trimming removed 1 base at V and 2 bases at J, with 9 bases between.

V and J are TRBV7-2 and TRBJ2-2; a weak D match, TRBD2 (5 bases). V was pared by 2 bases and J by 0 bases, with 10 bases between. CDR3 length: 16 residues. Germline V gene sequence: CDR1 SGHTA, CDR2 FQGNSA. In DNA form, the CDR3 reads TGTGCCAGCAGCTTATTTGGAGGATCGAACACCGGGGAGCTGTTTTTT. It specifies CASSLFGGSNTGELFF. The full variable domain, in which reference TRBV7-2 and TRBJ2-2 provide the parts outside the CDR3, is GAGVSQSPSNKVTEKGKDVELRCDPISGHTALYWYRQSLGQGLEFLIYFQGNSAPDKSGLPSDRFSAERTGGSVSTLTIQRTQQEDSAVYLCASSLFGGSNTGELFFGEGSRLTVL.

Only one count was recorded for this clone. The gene calls are TRBV19 and TRBJ1-4; D not certain. Trimming left V 6 bases short and J 7 bases short, with 15 bases between. Germline V gene data show CDR1 as LNHDA and CDR2 as SQIVND (reference sequence). The CDR3 sequence is 14 residues long. The CDR3 reads CASRPPYRGEKLFF. The CDR3 DNA is TGTGCCAGTAGACCCCCCTACCGGGGTGAAAAACTGTTTTTT.

The chain couples TRBV29-1 to TRBJ1-2; D unclear. The germline V gene has CDR1 SQVTM and CDR2 ANQGSEA. The CDR3 totals 14 residues. V lost 3 bases, J lost 4 bases, and 15 bases lay in between. The DNA for the CDR3 is TGCAGCGTTGAGCGGGGTCCTTTGCTCTATGGCTACACCTTC. Its protein product is CSVERGPLLYGYTF.

On this clone itself: Other DNA sequences in the same sample also yield this CDR3. The chain is built from TRBV18 and TRBJ2-5; no clear D. Per the germline V gene, CDR1 is KGHSH and CDR2 is LQKENI. Trimming removed 0 bases at V and 3 bases at J, with 5 bases between. The CDR3 consists of 13 residues. The CDR3 region is CASSPPGKETQYF. CDR3 bases: TGTGCCAGCTCACCACCAGGGAAAGAGACCCAGTACTTC.

J is TRBJ1-4 and V is TRBV19; D remains ambiguous. Trimming took 3 bases from V and 5 from J, leaving 7 bases between them. The CDR3 consists of 13 residues. Germline CDR1 and CDR2: LNHDA and SQIVND (reference sequence). This CDR3 reads CASSMGLNEKLFF. CDR3 bases: TGTGCCAGTAGTATGGGTCTAAATGAAAAACTGTTTTTT. The complete variable domain, with remaining parts taken from reference TRBV19 and TRBJ1-4, reads DGGITQSPKYLFRKEGQNVTLSCEQNLNHDAMYWYRQDPGQGLRLIYYSQIVNDFQKGDIAEGYSVSREKKESFPLTVTSAQKNPTAFYLCASSMGLNEKLFFGSGTQLSVL.

The gene calls are TRBV4-1 and TRBJ1-2, with D tentatively TRBD1 (5 bases). V was shortened by 3 bases and J by 2 bases, with 7 bases between the two germline ends. Germline loops: CDR1 MGHRA, CDR2 YSYEKL. This CDR3 contains 13 residues. The CDR3 DNA follows: TGCGCCAGCAGCCAGGGACTAAACTATGGCTACACCTTC. Translating gives CASSQGLNYGYTF.

The chain is built from TRBV28 and TRBJ2-5, with D perhaps TRBD1 or TRBD2 (5 bases each). The CDR3 contains 15 residues. The V and J ends lost 7 bases and 5 bases respectively, with 20 bases between them. CDR1 is MDHEN, CDR2 SYDVKM, per germline. CDR3 sequence (DNA): TGTGCCAGCAAACGACCGGGACCCAAAGTGGAGACCCAGTACTTC. Translated: CASKRPGPKVETQYF.

The chain employs TRBV2 and TRBJ2-1; 8 nucleotides line up with TRBD2. The CDR3 length is 17 residues. Germline V gives CDR1 SNHLY, CDR2 FYNNEI. The J segment lost 2 bases and the V segment lost 6 bases, leaving 12 bases of the junction unmatched. The CDR3, as DNA: TGTGCCAGCAGAAATCAGAATAGCGGGGTAGCCTACAATGAGCAGTTCTTC. It translates to CASRNQNSGVAYNEQFF. Together with reference TRBV2 and TRBJ2-1, the CDR3 gives the full variable domain: EPEVTQTPSHQVTQMGQEVILRCVPISNHLYFYWYRQILGQKVEFLVSFYNNEISEKSEIFDDQFSVERPDGSNFTLKIRSTKLEDSAMYFCASRNQNSGVAYNEQFFGPGTRLTVL.

The V and J genes are TRBV5-5 and TRBJ2-5; D tentatively reads TRBD1 or TRBD2 (6 bases each). This CDR3 spans 14 amino acids. CDR1 and CDR2 (germline): SGHKS, YYEKEE (reference sequence). V gave up 4 bases and J gave up 5 bases, with 15 bases separating them. CDR3 residues: CASSRGPGTETQYF. The CDR3 DNA is TGTGCCAGCAGCCGGGGGCCGGGGACGGAGACCCAGTACTTC.